This entry concerns a single T cell receptor (beta chain). Repertoires were generated with immunoSEQ multiplex PCR, while TCRdb's copy carries only in-frame clones and drops some. The sample consists of 81,000 or so clones, 85% of them appearing once. This specimen comes from a study of blood T cell repertoires in COVID-19. Whole-study context: The cDNA or gDNA used as material had been derived from T cells, B-cell-depleted T cells, or PBMCs.

CDR1 and CDR2 from the germline V gene are LNHDA and SQIVND (reference sequence). The CDR3 extends over 13 amino acids. V lost 4 bases, J lost 16 bases, and 11 bases stayed unmatched. Sequencing used peripheral blood. J is TRBJ2-1 and V is TRBV19; 9 bases are a match to TRBD1. The sequence came from a man between 50 and 59 years old with COVID-19, enrolled during active disease. The DNA of the CDR3 is TGTGCCAGTAGTAATACAGGGGGCCTCTTTAGCTTCTTC. This encodes CASSNTGGLFSFF. Variable domain in full (rest from reference TRBV19 and TRBJ2-1): DGGITQSPKYLFRKEGQNVTLSCEQNLNHDAMYWYRQDPGQGLRLIYYSQIVNDFQKGDIAEGYSVSREKKESFPLTVTSAQKNPTAFYLCASSNTGGLFSFFGPGTRLTVL.